These 12 T cell receptor beta chains share one sample of origin, sequenced in a study of vaccination and CD4 T cells after COVID-19. These receptors' antigens are unknown. The Oncomine TCR Beta short-read assay was applied to DNA of cultured CD4+ T cells. TCRdb re-derived calls from the PCR reads in MiXCR, one entry per CDR3 protein. Seen here are approximately 14,000 distinct CDR3 sequences, roughly half observed once, and the top ten hold approximately 8%. Treatment denoted: approximately 10-day PBMC culture with coronavirus spike peptide pools or control peptides (ViraFEST assay). The sample taken for sequencing was CD4+ T cells from blood, cultured in vitro. These receptors originate from a human donor who had recovered from COVID-19.

This clonotype was observed once. This chain uses TRBV29-1 with TRBJ2-5, with 13 bases aligning to TRBD2. Germline-derived CDR1 and CDR2 are SQVTM and ANQGSEA. V shed 4 bases and J 3 bases; nucleotides not matched to a gene: 2. CDR3 length: 14 residues. CDR3 DNA: TGCAGCGTTGCCGGGACTAGCGGGAAAGAGACCCAGTACTTC. Its translation is CSVAGTSGKETQYF.

The chain couples TRBV11-2 to TRBJ2-2; D is perhaps TRBD1 (5 bases). Germline V gives CDR1 SGHAT, CDR2 FQNNGV. This CDR3 comprises 13 residues. The germline V and J ends were trimmed by 5 bases and 3 bases, with 7 bases remaining between them. The CDR3 region has the DNA TGTGCCAGCAGCCAAGGGGACACCGGGGAGCTGTTTTTT. Translating gives CASSQGDTGELFF.

V and J are TRBV5-8 and TRBJ2-5; 10 bases map to TRBD1. Losses at the gene ends were 4 bases for V and 7 bases for J; bases not matched to a gene: 1. The CDR3 is made up of 12 amino acids. Germline CDR1 reads SGHTS; CDR2 reads YDEGEE. Written as DNA, the CDR3 is TGTGCCAGCAGCCGGGACAGGGGGACCCAGTACTTC. It translates to CASSRDRGTQYF.

The table lists this clonotype with a few counts. The rearrangement joins TRBV4-2 to TRBJ2-2; no clear D gene. The V end was cut by 4 bases, the J end by 3 bases, with 9 bases between. The CDR3 totals 14 residues. CDR1 and CDR2 (germline): LGHNA, YNFKEQ. The CDR3 nucleotides read TGTGCCAGCAGCCTCAGACGGGACACCGGGGAGCTGTTTTTT. This translates into CASSLRRDTGELFF.

The chain joins TRBV19 to TRBJ1-5, with D hard to call. V lost 8 bases, J lost 0 bases, and 8 bases lay in between. The germline gives CDR1 LNHDA, CDR2 SQIVND (reference sequence). The CDR3 extends over 13 amino acids. As DNA, the CDR3 is TGTGCCAGTCACGAGAATAGCAATCAGCCCCAGCATTTT. Its translation: CASHENSNQPQHF. The full variable domain, its missing parts supplied by reference TRBV19 and TRBJ1-5, is DGGITQSPKYLFRKEGQNVTLSCEQNLNHDAMYWYRQDPGQGLRLIYYSQIVNDFQKGDIAEGYSVSREKKESFPLTVTSAQKNPTAFYLCASHENSNQPQHFGDGTRLSIL.

This clonotype was seen more than once but under ten times. The DNA of the CDR3 is TGTGCCATCAGTGCGCCTCGGGGCGAGCAGTACTTC. As protein: CAISAPRGEQYF. V usage is TRBV10-3 and J usage is TRBJ2-7; TRBD2 is a possible D gene (5 bases). CDR3 length: 12 amino acids. The germline V gene has CDR1 ENHRY and CDR2 SYGVKD. The ends were cut back, 4 bases at V and 6 bases at J, with 10 bases in the middle.

The table lists this clonotype with a few counts. V gene TRBV27 combines with J gene TRBJ2-2, with D possibly matching TRBD2 (6 bases). The CDR3 contains 16 residues. Deletions cut 6 bases from V and 0 bases from J, with 14 bases between. Germline assignment: CDR1 MNHEY and CDR2 SMNVEV (reference sequence). CDR3 residues: CASSPIGLTNTGELFF. The CDR3 DNA is TGTGCCAGCAGCCCGATAGGACTAACGAACACCGGGGAGCTGTTTTTT.

The chain recombines TRBV19 with TRBJ2-5; D is unclear. V was clipped by 4 bases and J by 3 bases, with 9 bases between them. In germline, CDR1 is LNHDA, CDR2 SQIVND (reference sequence). This CDR3 is 13 amino acids long. The CDR3 DNA reads TGTGCCAGTAGTAGAGACGGAGAAGAGACCCAGTACTTC. It yields the protein CASSRDGEETQYF.

Concerning this clonotype: Compared with germline, one end of the junction differs, possibly owing to a read error. The chain uses TRBV28 and TRBJ2-2; 8 positions match TRBD1. CDR3 size: 16 residues. Germline-derived CDR1 and CDR2 are MDHEN and SYDVKM. Here the CDR3 DNA reads TGTGCCGGCAGTTCACACGGACAGGGCGGTACCGGGGAGCTGTTTTTT. Protein product: CAGSSHGQGGTGELFF.

The J gene is TRBJ2-7, the V gene TRBV3-1; 7 bases map to TRBD2. Germline CDR1 and CDR2: LGHDT and YNNKEL (reference sequence). CDR3 length: 14 amino acids. Germline trimming cut 6 bases from V and 2 bases from J; bases unmatched to any gene: 7. The CDR3 reads CASRSAGITYEQYF. Here the CDR3 DNA reads TGTGCCAGCAGGTCAGCGGGAATCACCTACGAGCAGTACTTC.

This chain joins TRBV20-1 and TRBJ1-1; the match to TRBD1 covers 7 bases. Germline V gives CDR1 DFQATT, CDR2 SNEGSKA (reference sequence). The V segment lost 6 bases and the J segment 1 base; nucleotides outside the gene matches: 11. The CDR3 length is 15 residues. Here the CDR3 reads CSAPNRGERNTEAFF. In nucleotides, the CDR3 is TGCAGTGCACCTAACAGGGGTGAGAGGAACACTGAAGCTTTCTTT.

This clonotype was counted a few times. V usage is TRBV20-1 and J usage is TRBJ1-5, with D maybe TRBD1 (6 bases). Germline-derived CDR1 and CDR2 are DFQATT and SNEGSKA (reference sequence). The ends were cut back, 3 bases at V and 11 bases at J, with 17 bases in the middle. The CDR3 has 13 amino acids. CDR3 coding DNA: TGCAGTGCTAGGGGGGGGGCTATAGGGACCCAGCATTTT. Translation: CSARGGAIGTQHF.